Below, one T cell receptor beta chain is given with its context. No antigen is known for it. The data belong to a study of blood T cells in healthy people across ages. Approximately 10 milliliters of peripheral blood were drawn from each donor into EDTA-treated tubes. Alongside a J-beta primer mix, a sample-barcoded 5' primer served in a second PCR lasting about 6 to 12 cycles. Researchers report that each sample yielded at least 3 million CDR3-containing paired-end reads. From the 5' RACE reads, TCRdb called clonotypes with MiXCR, one entry per CDR3 protein. This table holds about 830,000 distinct CDR3 sequences, 55% to 75% found once. Study-level findings and limits: It was not possible, with unsorted PBMCs, to conclusively compare naive and antigen-experienced cells.

V was clipped by 8 bases and J by 8 bases, with 15 bases between them. Germline lookup yields CDR1 SEHNR and CDR2 FQNEAQ (reference sequence). The CDR3 contains 12 residues. The chain joins TRBV7-9 to TRBJ1-2; TRBD1 might be the D (5 bases). The sequencing sample was made of blood. The TCR originated in a man aged 25 to 40 in good health. CDR3 sequence: CASHLRGEGYTF. The CDR3 nucleotides read TGTGCCAGCCATCTCCGGGGCGAAGGCTACACCTTC.